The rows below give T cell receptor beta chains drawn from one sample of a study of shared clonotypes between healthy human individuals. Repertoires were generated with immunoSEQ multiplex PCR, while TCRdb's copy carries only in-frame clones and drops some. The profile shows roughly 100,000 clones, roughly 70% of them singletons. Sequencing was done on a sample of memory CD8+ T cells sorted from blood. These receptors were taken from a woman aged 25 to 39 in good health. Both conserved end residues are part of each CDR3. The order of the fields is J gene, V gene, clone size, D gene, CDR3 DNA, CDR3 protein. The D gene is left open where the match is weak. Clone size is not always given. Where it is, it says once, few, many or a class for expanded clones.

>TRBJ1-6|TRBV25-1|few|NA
TGTGCCAGCAGTGAGGGGGACGGCTCACCCCTCCACTTT
CASSEGDGSPLHF
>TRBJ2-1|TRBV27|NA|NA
TGTGCCAGCAGCCGGTCCTACAATGAGCAGTTCTTC
CASSRSYNEQFF
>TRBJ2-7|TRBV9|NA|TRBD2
TGTGCCAGCAGCGTAGGACTAGCGGCGACCTACGAGCAGTACTTC
CASSVGLAATYEQYF
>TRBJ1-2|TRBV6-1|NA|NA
TGTGCCAGCAGTGAACATTGGGGACTCACTAACTATGGCTACACCTTC
CASSEHWGLTNYGYTF
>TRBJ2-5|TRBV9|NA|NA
TGTGCCAGCAGCGTAGGAGGGCCCCTAGAGACCCAGTACTTC
CASSVGGPLETQYF
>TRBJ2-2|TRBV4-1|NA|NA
TGCGCCAGCAGCAACCCTTTTTACCGTCAGTCTCCAGGGGAGCTGTTTTTT
CASSNPFYRQSPGELFF
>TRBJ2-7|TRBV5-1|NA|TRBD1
TGCGCCAGCAGCTTTTTGGGGACAGGGAGCTACGAGCAGTACTTC
CASSFLGTGSYEQYF
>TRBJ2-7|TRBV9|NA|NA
TGTGCCAGCGGCTCGGGTAGGGGAGTCAGCTACGAGCAGTACTTC
CASGSGRGVSYEQYF
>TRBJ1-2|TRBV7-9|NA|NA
TGTGCCAGCAGCGGAAGGGACCGCGGCTACACCTTC
CASSGRDRGYTF
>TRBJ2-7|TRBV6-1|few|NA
TGTGCCAGCAGTGAATGGGACGAGCAGTACTTC
CASSEWDEQYF
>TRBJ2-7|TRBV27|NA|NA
TGTGCCAGCAGTTGGCAGGGGCTAACCTACGAGCAGTACTTC
CASSWQGLTYEQYF
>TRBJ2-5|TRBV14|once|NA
TGTGCCAGCAGCTCGGGGCCCCAAGAGACCCAGTACTTC
CASSSGPQETQYF
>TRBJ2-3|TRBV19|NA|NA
TGTGCCAGTAGTATCTGGCGGGGCACAGATACGCAGTATTTT
CASSIWRGTDTQYF
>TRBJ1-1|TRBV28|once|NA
TGTGCCAGCAGTTTAATGCAGAATGAAGCTTTCTTT
CASSLMQNEAFF
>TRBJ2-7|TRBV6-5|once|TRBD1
TGTGCCAGCAGTGAGTTGGGACAGACGGGATTC
CASSELGQTGF
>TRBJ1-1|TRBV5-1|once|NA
TGCGCCAGCAGCTTCAAGAACACTGAAGCTTTCTTT
CASSFKNTEAFF
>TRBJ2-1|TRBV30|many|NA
TGTGCCTGGAGGTCTAGCGAGGGGGCTAGGGAGTTCTTC
CAWRSSEGAREFF
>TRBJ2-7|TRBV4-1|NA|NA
TGCGCCAGCAGCCCCCTACTTTTCTACGAGCAGTACTTC
CASSPLLFYEQYF
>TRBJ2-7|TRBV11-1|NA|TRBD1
TGTGCCAGCAGCCCCCGGACAGGGGACTCCGAGCAGTACTTC
CASSPRTGDSEQYF
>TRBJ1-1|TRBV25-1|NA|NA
TGTGCCAGCAGTGATTGGGGGGGCGCGGATACTGAAGCTTTCTTT
CASSDWGGADTEAFF
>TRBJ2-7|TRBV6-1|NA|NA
TGTGCCAGCAGTTCCTTCCGGGACGGACCCTACGAGCAGTACTTC
CASSSFRDGPYEQYF
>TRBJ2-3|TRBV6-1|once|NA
TGTGCCAGCAGCGAACTCGGGGGCGATGGCACAGATACGCAGTATTTT
CASSELGGDGTDTQYF
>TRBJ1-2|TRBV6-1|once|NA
TGTGCCAGCAGTGAAAGAGATAACTATGGCTACACCTTC
CASSERDNYGYTF
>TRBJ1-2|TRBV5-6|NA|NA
TGTGCCAGCAGCTTCGGAGGCCCCGGGGGCTACACCTTC
CASSFGGPGGYTF
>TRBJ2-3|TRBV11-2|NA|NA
TGTGCCAGCAGCTTACGGTGGGATACGCAGTATTTT
CASSLRWDTQYF
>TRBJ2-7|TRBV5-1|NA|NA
TGCGCCAGCAGCTTATGGCACAGCTACGAGCAGTACTTC
CASSLWHSYEQYF
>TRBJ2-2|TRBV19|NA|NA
TGTGCCAGTAGTGGACAGCCGAACACCGGGGAGCTGTTTTTT
CASSGQPNTGELFF
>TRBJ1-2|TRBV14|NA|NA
TGTGCCAGCAGCCCCACCTATTATGGCTACACCTTC
CASSPTYYGYTF
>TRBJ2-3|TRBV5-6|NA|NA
TGTGCCAGCAGCTTGGCCGGTGGGAGCGCAGATACGCAGTATTTT
CASSLAGGSADTQYF
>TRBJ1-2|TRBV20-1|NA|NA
TGCAGTGGAAAGTGGAACTATGGCTACACCTTC
CSGKWNYGYTF
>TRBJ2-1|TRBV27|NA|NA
TGTGCCAGCAGTCTTATTCCGTTTCAGGGATTTTTCAATGAGCAGTTCTTC
CASSLIPFQGFFNEQFF
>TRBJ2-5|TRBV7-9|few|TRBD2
TGTGCCAGCAGCTTAGTAGGACTAGCGGAAGAGACCCAGTACTTC
CASSLVGLAEETQYF
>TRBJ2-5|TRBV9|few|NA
TGTGCCAGCAGCGTGGCTGGCACTCAAGAGACCCAGTACTTC
CASSVAGTQETQYF
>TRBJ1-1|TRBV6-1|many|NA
TGTGCCAGCAGTGAAGGGTTGAGGGGAAGCACTGAAGCTTTCTTT
CASSEGLRGSTEAFF
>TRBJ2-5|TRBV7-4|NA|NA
TGTGCCAGCAGCACCCCGGGGGAGGCCCAGTACTTC
CASSTPGEAQYF
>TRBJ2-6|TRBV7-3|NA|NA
TGTGCCAGCAGCACGAACTCGGGCGGGGCCAACGTCCTGACTTTC
CASSTNSGGANVLTF
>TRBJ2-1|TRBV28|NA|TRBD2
TGTGCCAGCAGACCTACCGGGACTAGCGGCTACAATGAGCAGTTCTTC
CASRPTGTSGYNEQFF
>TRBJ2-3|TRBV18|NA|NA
TGTGCCAGCCAGGGGGAGGCAGATACGCAGTATTTT
CASQGEADTQYF
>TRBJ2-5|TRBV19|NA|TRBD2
TGTGCCAGTAGCCGGGTAGCGGGAGAAGCGTGGACCCAGTACTTC
CASSRVAGEAWTQYF
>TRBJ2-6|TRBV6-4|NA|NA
TGTGCCAGCAGTGACTCGAGCAGCTCTGGGGCCAACGTCCTGACTTTC
CASSDSSSSGANVLTF
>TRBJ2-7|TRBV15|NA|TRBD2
TGTGCCACCAGCAGAGGAGGGGTTAGCGGGAGTCACGAGCAGTACTTC
CATSRGGVSGSHEQYF
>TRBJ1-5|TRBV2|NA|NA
TGTGCCAGCGCTACAGGGAGGAATCAGCCCCAGCATTTT
CASATGRNQPQHF
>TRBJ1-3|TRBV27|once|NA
TGTGCCAGCAGTTTATCTCCGGGTAGGACTGGAAACACCATATATTTT
CASSLSPGRTGNTIYF
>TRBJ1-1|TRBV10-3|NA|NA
TGTGCCATCGGGCCGAACACTGAAGCTTTCTTT
CAIGPNTEAFF